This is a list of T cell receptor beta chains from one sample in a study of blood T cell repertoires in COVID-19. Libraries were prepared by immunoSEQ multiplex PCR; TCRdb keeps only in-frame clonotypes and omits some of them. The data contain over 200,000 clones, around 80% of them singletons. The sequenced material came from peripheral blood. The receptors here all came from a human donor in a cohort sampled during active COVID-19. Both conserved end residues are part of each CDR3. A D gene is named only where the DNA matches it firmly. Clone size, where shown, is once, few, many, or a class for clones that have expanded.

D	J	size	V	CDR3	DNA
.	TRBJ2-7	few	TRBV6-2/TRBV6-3	CASSYLVGVINEQYF	TGTGCCAGCAGTTACTTGGTGGGAGTGATAAACGAGCAGTACTTC
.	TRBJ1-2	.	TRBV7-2	CASSLRYGYTF	TGTGCCAGCAGCTTACGCTATGGCTACACCTTC
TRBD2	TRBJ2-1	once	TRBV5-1	CASSQLAGPNEQFF	TGCGCCAGCAGTCAACTAGCGGGTCCCAATGAGCAGTTCTTC
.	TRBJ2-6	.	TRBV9	CASSRGGGANVLTF	TGTGCCAGCAGCAGGGGTGGTGGGGCCAACGTCCTGACTTTC
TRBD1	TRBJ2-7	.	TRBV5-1	CASGRWGQGSGQYF	TGCGCCAGCGGCCGATGGGGACAGGGGAGCGGGCAGTACTTC
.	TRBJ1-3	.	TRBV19	CASTLTGNAGNTIYF	TGTGCCAGTACCCTCACAGGGAATGCGGGAAACACCATATATTTT
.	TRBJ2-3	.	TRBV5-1	CASSLQGMGDTQYF	TGCGCCAGCAGCCTACAGGGAATGGGTGATACGCAGTATTTT
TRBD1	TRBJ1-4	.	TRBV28	CASSLSDRGGEKLFF	TGTGCCAGCAGTTTATCCGACAGGGGAGGTGAAAAACTGTTTTTT
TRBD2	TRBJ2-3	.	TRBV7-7	CASSLAGTRTDTQYF	TGTGCCAGCAGCTTAGCAGGGACTAGGACAGATACGCAGTATTTT
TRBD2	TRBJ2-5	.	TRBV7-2	CASRSGRGETQYF	TGTGCCAGCAGGAGCGGGAGGGGAGAGACCCAGTACTTC
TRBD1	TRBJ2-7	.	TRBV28	CASSLGTGAHEQYF	TGTGCCAGCAGTTTGGGCACAGGGGCCCACGAGCAGTACTTC
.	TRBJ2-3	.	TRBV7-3	CASSLGGRSTDTQYF	TGTGCCAGCAGCTTAGGCGGCAGAAGCACAGATACGCAGTATTTT
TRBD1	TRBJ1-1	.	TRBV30	CAWKTGGDTEAFF	TGTGCCTGGAAGACAGGGGGAGACACTGAAGCTTTCTTT
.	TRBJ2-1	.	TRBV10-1	CASSGPRERYNEQFF	TGCGCCAGCAGTGGACCCCGGGAGAGGTACAATGAGCAGTTCTTC
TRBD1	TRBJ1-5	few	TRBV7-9	CASSRTGGGNQPQHF	TGTGCCAGCAGCCGGACAGGGGGCGGCAATCAGCCCCAGCATTTT
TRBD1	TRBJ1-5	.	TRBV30	CAWISDRGSNQPQHF	TGTGCCTGGATTTCGGACAGGGGAAGCAATCAGCCCCAGCATTTT
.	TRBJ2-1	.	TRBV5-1	CASSWPPPGGTGGPKSEQFF	TGCGCCAGCAGCTGGCCGCCCCCAGGGGGGACGGGAGGGCCGAAGAGTGAGCAGTTCTTC
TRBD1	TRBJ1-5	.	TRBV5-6	CASSLGGTGKIQPQHF	TGTGCCAGCAGCTTAGGAGGGACAGGGAAAATTCAGCCCCAGCATTTT
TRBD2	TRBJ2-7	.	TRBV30	CAGTSGNYEQYF	TGTGCCGGGACTAGCGGGAACTACGAGCAGTACTTC
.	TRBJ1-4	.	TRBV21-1	CASRPGQGSIGNEKLFF	TGTGCCAGCAGGCCGGGACAGGGCTCGATAGGTAATGAAAAACTGTTTTTT
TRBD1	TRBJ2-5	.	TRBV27	CASSPTGGAETQYF	TGTGCCAGCAGTCCAACAGGGGGCGCAGAGACCCAGTACTTC
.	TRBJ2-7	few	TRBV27	CASSFQTGYYEQYF	TGTGCCAGCAGTTTTCAAACAGGGTACTACGAGCAGTACTTC
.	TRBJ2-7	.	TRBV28	CASSLRRADYTYEQYF	TGTGCCAGCAGTTTACGTCGGGCGGACTACACCTACGAGCAGTACTTC
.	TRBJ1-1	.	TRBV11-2	CASSLVGNTEAFF	TGTGCCAGCAGCTTAGTCGGGAACACTGAAGCTTTCTTT
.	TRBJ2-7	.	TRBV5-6	CASSLRRLYEQYF	TGTGCCAGCAGCTTACGGCGGCTCTACGAGCAGTACTTC
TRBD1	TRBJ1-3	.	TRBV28	CASSFLGQGVKGNTIYF	TGTGCCAGCAGTTTCCTGGGACAGGGTGTAAAAGGGAACACCATATATTTT
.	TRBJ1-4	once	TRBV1	CTIRRGTANEKLFF	TGCACCATACGCAGGGGGACGGCTAATGAAAAACTGTTTTTT
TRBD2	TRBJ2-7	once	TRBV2	CASSGVAGGSEQYF	TGTGCCAGCAGTGGGGTAGCGGGAGGTAGCGAGCAGTACTTC
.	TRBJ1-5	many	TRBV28	CASLEGDSNQPQHF	TGTGCCAGCCTAGAAGGTGACAGCAATCAGCCCCAGCATTTT
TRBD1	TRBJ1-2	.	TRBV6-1	CASSEGNRGNDYGYTF	TGTGCCAGCAGTGAAGGGAACAGGGGGAACGACTATGGCTACACCTTC
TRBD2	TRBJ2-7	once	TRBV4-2	CASSQASGNVYEQYF	TGTGCCAGCAGCCAAGCTAGCGGGAATGTTTACGAGCAGTACTTC
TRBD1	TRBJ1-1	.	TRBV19	CATGDRGYGTEAFF	TGTGCCACCGGGGACAGGGGGTATGGCACTGAAGCTTTCTTT
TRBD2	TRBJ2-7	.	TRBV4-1	CASSQTTSGRYEQYF	TGCGCCAGCAGCCAGACGACTAGCGGGAGGTACGAGCAGTACTTC
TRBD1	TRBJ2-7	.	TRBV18	CASSTGAYEQYF	TGTGCCAGCTCGACAGGGGCCTACGAGCAGTACTTC
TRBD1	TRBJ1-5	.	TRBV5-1	CASSSGQGASQPQHF	TGCGCCAGCAGCTCGGGACAGGGGGCATCTCAGCCCCAGCATTTT
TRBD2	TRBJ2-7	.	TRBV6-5	CASRTSGGSYEQYF	TGTGCCAGCAGGACTTCGGGGGGTTCCTACGAGCAGTACTTC
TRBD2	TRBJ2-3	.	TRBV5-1	CASSGTSGSGTDTQYF	TGCGCCAGCAGCGGGACTAGCGGGAGTGGCACAGATACGCAGTATTTT
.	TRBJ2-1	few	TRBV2	CASSEGGRPLGQFF	TGTGCCAGCAGTGAGGGGGGACGGCCCCTAGGGCAGTTCTTC
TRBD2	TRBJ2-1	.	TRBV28	CASSDLGLAGGSSYNEQFF	TGTGCCAGCAGCGACTTGGGACTAGCGGGAGGGAGCTCCTACAATGAGCAGTTCTTC
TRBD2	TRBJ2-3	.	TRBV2	CASSKGASGTASTDTQYF	TGTGCCAGCAGTAAGGGGGCTAGCGGGACCGCTAGCACAGATACGCAGTATTTT
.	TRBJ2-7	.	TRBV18	CASSPPQGQYEQYF	TGTGCCAGCTCACCACCCCAGGGGCAGTACGAGCAGTACTTC
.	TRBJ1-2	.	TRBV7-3	CASSEQGRNYGYTF	TGTGCCAGCAGCGAGCAGGGGCGTAACTATGGCTACACCTTC
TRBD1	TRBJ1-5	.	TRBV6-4	CASSDRGTDQPQHF	TGTGCCAGCAGTGACAGGGGGACAGACCAGCCCCAGCATTTT
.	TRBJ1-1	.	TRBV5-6	CASSLVGDLSPEAFF	TGTGCCAGCAGCTTGGTTGGAGACCTAAGCCCTGAAGCTTTCTTT
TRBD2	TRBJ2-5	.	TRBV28	CASSGTSGVGTQYF	TGTGCCAGCAGCGGGACTAGCGGTGTCGGGACCCAGTACTTC
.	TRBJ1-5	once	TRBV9	CASSDPSGGPSNQPQHF	TGTGCCAGCAGCGACCCCTCGGGGGGCCCGAGCAATCAGCCCCAGCATTTT
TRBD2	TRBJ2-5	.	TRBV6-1	CASSEGAGVQETQYF	TGTGCCAGCAGTGAAGGGGCGGGGGTACAAGAGACCCAGTACTTC
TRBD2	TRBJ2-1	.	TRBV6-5	CASSSMGGDIGEQFF	TGTGCCAGCAGTTCCATGGGAGGGGATATCGGTGAGCAGTTCTTC
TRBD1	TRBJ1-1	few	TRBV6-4	CASSLDRHTEAFF	TGTGCCAGCAGTCTGGACAGGCACACTGAAGCTTTCTTT